A single TCR beta chain is shown here with its context. The CDR3 is made up of 16 amino acids. The ends lost 1 base at V and 4 bases at J; junction bases unmatched: 10. CDR1 is SNHLY, CDR2 FYNNEI, per germline. This record comes from a study of technical replicates of blood from several donors. Clones were read by immunoSEQ multiplex PCR, and TCRdb kept only the in-frame ones, dropping some. The table records some 13,000 clones, around 80% of them present only once. This clonotype was sampled from a human donor in good health. The chain recombines TRBV2 with TRBJ2-7; TRBD1 matches 7 bases. The sequenced material came from PBMCs. The CDR3 sequence is CASSEDDGTVLYEQYF. In DNA, the CDR3 is TGTGCCAGCAGTGAAGATGATGGGACAGTCCTTTACGAGCAGTACTTC. Drawing the rest from reference TRBV2 and TRBJ2-7, the complete variable domain is EPEVTQTPSHQVTQMGQEVILRCVPISNHLYFYWYRQILGQKVEFLVSFYNNEISEKSEIFDDQFSVERPDGSNFTLKIRSTKLEDSAMYFCASSEDDGTVLYEQYFGPGTRLTVT.